The clone carrying this TCR beta chain turned up a few times. The antigen is undetermined. Method: immunoSEQ multiplex PCR; TCRdb's copy keeps in-frame clones and lacks some. The sample records approximately 21,000 clones, 47% being singletons. This entry comes from a study of radiation and T cells in renal cell carcinoma. Study results and limitations: No pretreatment tumor biopsies were available for baseline clonotypes.

The CDR3 is 14 amino acids. Looked up from germline, CDR1 is MNHEY and CDR2 is SVGAGI. V dropped 4 bases and J dropped 9; count of bases not matched to a gene: 5. Documented treatment: 15 Gy SBRT to primary tumor, nephrectomy 4 weeks later. Nephrectomy followed 15 Gy stereotactic body radiation by 4 weeks. The patient's renal cell carcinoma had clear cell pathology. The starting material was tumor tissue, obtained from a patient whose treatment included radiotherapy and nephrectomy. The source is a woman aged 45-65 years with renal cell carcinoma. The rearrangement links TRBV6-5 to TRBJ1-6; 8 bases are a match to TRBD1. The CDR3 reads CASSWQGAGSPLHF. The CDR3 nucleotides read TGTGCCAGCAGTTGGCAGGGGGCAGGTTCACCCCTCCACTTT.